This T cell receptor (beta chain) was sequenced for a study of T-cell reconstitution after alpha-beta-depleted transplantation in children. The study's findings and limits: T-cell numbers and diversity one year post-transplant derived largely from freshly generated T cells. Expanded graft clones, several hundred of them, were reportedly the source of alpha-beta T cells about two months after transplant. It was surviving recipient T cells and thymic progenitors that gave some patients high TCRbeta diversity at day 60.

The CDR3 is made up of 14 amino acids. Germline loops: CDR1 SGHAT, CDR2 FQNNGV. V was trimmed by 5 bases and J by 2 bases, leaving 11 bases between them. Unique molecular identifiers were built into the TCRbeta library. TCRdb analysed the PCR reads with MiXCR anew, one entry per CDR3 protein. This sample has fewer than 1 million distinct CDR3 sequences, with 15% to 20% found just once. Worth noting for this clonotype: Its antigen remains unidentified.

The clonotype was recovered from a male patient aged 5 to 17 who had a stem cell transplant for acute lymphoblastic leukemia, so the T cells may come from the graft donor. Material: PBMCs, mostly from graft donor cells, obtained 360 days after TCRalphabeta/CD19-depleted stem cell transplant. The V and J genes are TRBV11-2 and TRBJ2-3; D remains unclear. The CDR3 loop reads CASSRSLTTDTQYF. As DNA, the CDR3 is TGTGCCAGCAGCCGGTCCCTGACCACAGATACGCAGTATTTT.